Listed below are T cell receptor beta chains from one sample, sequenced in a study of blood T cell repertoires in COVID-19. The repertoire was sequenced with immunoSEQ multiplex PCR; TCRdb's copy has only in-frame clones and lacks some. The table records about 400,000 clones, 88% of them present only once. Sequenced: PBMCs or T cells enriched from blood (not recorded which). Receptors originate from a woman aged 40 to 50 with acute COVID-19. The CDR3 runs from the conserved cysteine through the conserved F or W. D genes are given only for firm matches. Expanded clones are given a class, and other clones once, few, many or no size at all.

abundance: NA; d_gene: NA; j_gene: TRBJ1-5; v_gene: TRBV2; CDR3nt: TGTGCCAGCAGTGTTGGGGCCGAGAATCAGCCCCAGCATTTT; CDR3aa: CASSVGAENQPQHF
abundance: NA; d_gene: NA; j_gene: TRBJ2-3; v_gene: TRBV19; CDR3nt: TGTGCCAGTAAATGGGGGGACAGCTACACAGATACGCAGTATTTT; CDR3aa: CASKWGDSYTDTQYF
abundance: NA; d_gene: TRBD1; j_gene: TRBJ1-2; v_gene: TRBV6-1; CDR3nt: TGTGCCAGCAGTGATGGGACAGGGGTCTATGGCTACACCTTC; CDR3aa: CASSDGTGVYGYTF
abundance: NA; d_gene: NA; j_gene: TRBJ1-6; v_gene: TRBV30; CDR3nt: TGTGCCTGGTCGGTATCCTATAATTCACCCCTCCACTTT; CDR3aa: CAWSVSYNSPLHF
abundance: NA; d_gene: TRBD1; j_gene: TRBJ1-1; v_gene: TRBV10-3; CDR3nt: TGTGCCATCAGGGACAGGGGGGGGACTGAAGCTTTCTTT; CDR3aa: CAIRDRGGTEAFF
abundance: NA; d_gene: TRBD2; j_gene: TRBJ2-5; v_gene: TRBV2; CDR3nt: TGTGCCAGCAGTGACGGACTAGAAGAGACCCAGTACTTC; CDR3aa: CASSDGLEETQYF
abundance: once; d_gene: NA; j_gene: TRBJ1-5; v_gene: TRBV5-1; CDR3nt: TGCGCCAGCAGTACCCGGACTCATTTGGAGCAGCCCCAGCATTTT; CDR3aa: CASSTRTHLEQPQHF
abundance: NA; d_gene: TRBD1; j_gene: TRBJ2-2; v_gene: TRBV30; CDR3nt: TGTGCCTGCCAAGACAGGGGGCCCACCGGGGAGCTGTTTTTT; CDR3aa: CACQDRGPTGELFF
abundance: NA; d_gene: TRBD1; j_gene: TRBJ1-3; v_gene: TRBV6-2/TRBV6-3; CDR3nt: TGTGCCAGCAGTTACAAGACGAGGGACAGATCATCTGGAAACACCATATATTTT; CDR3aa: CASSYKTRDRSSGNTIYF
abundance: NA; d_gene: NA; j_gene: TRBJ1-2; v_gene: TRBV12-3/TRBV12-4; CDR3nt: TGTGTGGGGCGGACCTATGGCTACACCTTC; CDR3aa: CVGRTYGYTF
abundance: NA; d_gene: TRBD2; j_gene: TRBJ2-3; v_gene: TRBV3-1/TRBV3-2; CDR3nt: TGTGCCAGCAGCCCCAGGGGATGGACTAGCCGCTCGGGAACAGATACGCAGTATTTT; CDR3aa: CASSPRGWTSRSGTDTQYF